This T cell receptor beta chain derives from a study of T-cell memory formation after mild COVID-19 (dated by TCRdb to about 2021). Study-wide context: Most TCR sequence clusters were specific to one of the two donors. Two young, previously healthy adult volunteers, one female and one male, were included in the cohort. In two donors, T-cell clones that expanded and contracted after mild COVID-19 were followed by sequencing TCRalpha and TCRbeta repertoires longitudinally.

The junction shows trimming of 5 bases on V and 4 bases on J, plus 14 bases between the germline ends. Including the terminal cysteine and phenylalanine, the CDR3 comprises 15 residues. This entry keeps only the CDR3 DNA: 45 bases, framed from base 1. CDR1 and CDR2 were assigned from the germline V gene (reference sequence) as LGHDT and YNNKEL. This sample was sequenced with an Illumina NovaSeq 6000. cDNA libraries for TCRalpha and TCRbeta were prepared by 5'RACE using constant-segment primers, with sample barcodes and unique molecular identifiers added. RNA was extracted from every sample with Trizol reagent. The libraries were amplified in two PCR steps, and the second step added a second sample barcode and Illumina TruSeq adapters. Libraries were sequenced on an Illumina NovaSeq with 2 x 150 bp paired-end reads. The paper's data handling went like this. Reads were demultiplexed and collapsed into UMI-guided consensus sequences with migec v1.2.7. Using mixcr v2.1.11, UMI consensuses were aligned to TRA and TRB V and J templates and then assembled into clonotypes. Expanded or contracted clonotypes were those called significant by both edgeR and NoisET, with noise models trained on biological replicates. For edgeR calls, the thresholds were a false discovery rate-adjusted p below 0.01 and a log2 fold-change of 1. As an exploratory analysis of dynamics, PCA with hierarchical clustering was applied to max-normalized trajectories of the 1000 most abundant clonotypes. Each responding clone was given a CD4 or CD8 phenotype based on the CD4+ and CD8+ repertoires, which had been sequenced separately. In TCRdb, the public reads were trimmed at Q25 with fastp and aligned with MiXCR, with productive beta chains retained. Rows are combined by CDR3 protein, so each entry shows the most common genes and DNA. The V and J calls and clone size are TCRdb's, not the authors'. Across this sample there are some 210,000 distinct CDR3 sequences, with about 17% seen only once. The top ten constitute 2.4% of the sample.

PBMCs were isolated by Ficoll-Paque density gradient centrifugation. Paper-wide results and their limitations: SARS-CoV-2 specificity was not confirmed for the second-wave clones peaking on day 37. Contracting CD4+ clones were located mainly in the CM and EM memory subsets, whereas CD8+ clones were found to be enriched in EMRA. From day 15 to 85, contracting clones showed balanced CD4/CD8 phenotypes, whereas a second wave of clones that expanded from day 15 to 37 leaned towards CD4+. Some responding clones were detected in pre-infection memory, suggesting pre-existing cross-reactive memory T cells joined the SARS-CoV-2 response. The study included only a couple of mild cases, and larger cohorts that include severe cases with pre-infection samples were judged to be necessary.

This clonotype turned up a few times. The clone's antigen remains unknown. No base quality values were provided; no much bigger clone lies one nucleotide off. This clonotype was obtained from an adult woman who had mild COVID-19 (a few samples of this study predate the infection). The sample titles of this study are shuffled in the database, so cell type and time point are left out; the donor was told from shared clones. Sequencing was done on a sample of PBMCs or a T cell subset sorted from them (not recorded which). The chain links TRBV3-1 with TRBJ2-2, and the D gene may be TRBD1, 7 bases matching. The CDR3 in this case is CASSSQGTPTGELFF. The sequence in DNA is TGTGCCAGCAGCTCACAGGGGACTCCCACCGGGGAGCTGTTTTTT.